These 2 T cell receptor beta chains share one sample of origin, sequenced in a study of blood T cell repertoires in COVID-19. Method: immunoSEQ multiplex PCR; TCRdb's copy keeps in-frame clones and lacks some. Here the sample spans 210,000 or so clones, around 84% being singletons. The sample was PBMCs or T cells enriched from blood (not recorded which). These receptors were taken from a middle-aged woman with acute COVID-19.

V is TRBV11-2 and J is TRBJ2-7, with 8 bases identical to TRBD2. CDR3 length: 15 residues. Germline V lookup: CDR1 SGHAT, CDR2 FQNNGV. With V trimmed by 3 bases and J by 7 bases, 11 bases remained unmatched. This CDR3 reads CASSLELAGVGEQYF. As DNA, the CDR3 is TGTGCCAGCAGCTTGGAGCTAGCGGGTGTCGGGGAGCAGTACTTC. Variable domain in full (rest from reference TRBV11-2 and TRBJ2-7): EAGVAQSPRYKIIEKRQSVAFWCNPISGHATLYWYQQILGQGPKLLIQFQNNGVVDDSQLPKDRFSAERLKGVDSTLKIQPAKLEDSAVYLCASSLELAGVGEQYFGPGTRLTVT.

This clone occurred once. The gene calls are TRBV19 and TRBJ1-1, with a tentative D call TRBD1 (5 bases). Germline values: CDR1 LNHDA, CDR2 SQIVND (reference sequence). V gave up 7 bases and J gave up 0 bases, with 12 bases separating them. CDR3 length: 14 residues. The CDR3 DNA follows: TGTGCCAGTATCACTCCAGGGCTGAACACTGAAGCTTTCTTT. Its protein is CASITPGLNTEAFF.